This T cell receptor (beta chain) emerged from a study of tumor-infiltrating lymphocytes in primary liver carcinoma. Germline DNA was also extracted, while the blood RNA originated from unsorted whole blood. TCR beta cDNA was made from around 460 ng total RNA with a constant-region primer. Slightly modified ARM-PCR with three nested multiplex PCR rounds yielded TCR beta libraries. Investigators reported that the first two PCR rounds, at approximately 11 cycles each, used TRBV1-TRBV30 forward primers with a C-beta reverse primer. MiXCR, run by TCRdb on the multiplex PCR reads, gives a single entry per CDR3 protein. Counted here are about 180,000 distinct CDR3 sequences, 50% to 75% occurring once; the ten biggest clones make up around 68%. The CDR3 length is 12 residues. Germline values: CDR1 SQVTM, CDR2 ANQGSEA.

The genes are TRBV29-1 and TRBJ1-1; 9 bases are shared with TRBD1. The sequencing sample was made of peripheral blood. The receptor was derived from a man aged 40-49 years with primary liver carcinoma and hepatitis B virus infection. CDR3 sequence (DNA): TGCAGTGCCATCGGACAGGGGACTGAAGCTTTCTTT. This translates into CSAIGQGTEAFF.